The subject of this entry is one T cell receptor beta chain. Its antigen is unidentified. The donors (healthy individuals) were bone marrow donors. This record comes from a study of cytomegalovirus exposure and HLA in healthy donors. Across the whole study: Earlier sequencing of some 170 million T cells yielded 100 million to 120 million unique TCR beta sequences. Study-level findings and limits: Generally TCR sequences proved uncommon, though certain public TCRs appeared in numerous donors. The records held CMV serostatus as the only immune exposure information.

V lost 4 bases and J 3 bases, leaving 15 bases between the germline ends. Germline CDR1 reads LNHNV; CDR2 reads YYDKDF (reference sequence). The CDR3 loop spans 16 amino acids. Primers included in the PCR were 60 Vbeta and 13 Jbeta primers. Produced via immunoSEQ multiplex PCR; TCRdb's table is partial and in-frame only. The sample contains 100,000 to 150,000 clones, roughly 72% of which appear only once. Sequenced material: PBMCs. V usage is TRBV15 and J usage is TRBJ1-4; the D gene is possibly TRBD1 (5 bases). This receptor was obtained from a man between 40 and 49 years old in good health and CMV-seropositive. The CDR3 bases are TGTGCCACCAGCACGGGGCCTGGAGGGTCTAATGAAAAACTGTTTTTT. Its translation is CATSTGPGGSNEKLFF.